The 10 T cell receptor beta chains presented below share a single source sample, sequenced in a study of Ad26.COV2.S vaccination and SARS-CoV-2 variants. Here immunoSEQ multiplex PCR was the method, and the copy in TCRdb shows in-frame clones only, minus some. The data contain about 680,000 clones, more than 70% of them singletons. Treatment specified: 15 to 20 received Ad26.COV2.S at low or high dose, single or two shots; about 5 received placebo; per-sample allocation not given. All samples were drawn on day 63, counting from the first vaccine or placebo injection. Sequencing was performed on peripheral blood, taken in a trial of Ad26.COV2.S vaccine versus placebo. These receptors all stem from a person aged 18-65 years who received the Ad26.COV2.S COVID-19 vaccine or a placebo.

In its sample, this clone was seen once. This chain links TRBV30 with TRBJ1-2; tentatively, D is TRBD1 (6 bases). Germline V gene lookup returns CDR1 GTSNPN and CDR2 SVGIG (reference sequence). V lost 5 bases, J lost 4 bases, and 17 bases lay in between. CDR3 size: 14 residues. The CDR3 sequence is CAWARGRNLYGYTF. The CDR3 coding sequence is TGTGCCTGGGCCAGGGGTCGCAATCTCTATGGCTACACCTTC.

This sequence joins TRBV11-2 and TRBJ2-5; TRBD1 agrees at 7 bases. The junction had 12 bases not matched to a gene; V was cut back by 4 bases and J by 10 bases. The CDR3 length is 14 residues. Germline-derived CDR1 and CDR2 are SGHAT and FQNNGV. The CDR3 is CASSSTGEWWGQYF. The CDR3 nucleotides are TGTGCCAGCAGCTCCACAGGGGAATGGTGGGGCCAGTACTTC. Full variable domain (missing parts from reference TRBV11-2 and TRBJ2-5): EAGVAQSPRYKIIEKRQSVAFWCNPISGHATLYWYQQILGQGPKLLIQFQNNGVVDDSQLPKDRFSAERLKGVDSTLKIQPAKLEDSAVYLCASSSTGEWWGQYFGPGTRLLVL.

The CDR3 DNA reads TGTGCCACCAGTGATTCTGTCCAGGGTCAGGCCGGGGAGCTGTTTTTT. Residues: CATSDSVQGQAGELFF. The V and J genes are TRBV24-1 and TRBJ2-2; D may be TRBD1 (5 bases). Trimming removed 2 bases at V and 6 bases at J, with 15 bases between. Germline CDR1 and CDR2: KGHDR and SFDVKD. The CDR3 sequence is 16 residues long.

The J gene is TRBJ2-7, the V gene TRBV5-6; unclear D gene. V lost 2 bases to trimming and J lost 7 bases, with 13 bases between them. Germline V gives CDR1 SGHDT, CDR2 YYEEEE. The CDR3 is 13 amino acids. The DNA for the CDR3 is TGTGCCAGCAGCTTCTGGTGGGCTAGGGAGCAGTACTTC. This gives the protein CASSFWWAREQYF. Full variable domain (rest looked up from reference TRBV5-6 and TRBJ2-7): DAGVTQSPTHLIKTRGQQVTLRCSPKSGHDTVSWYQQALGQGPQFIFQYYEEEERQRGNFPDRFSGHQFPNYSSELNVNALLLGDSALYLCASSFWWAREQYFGPGTRLTVT.

The chain recombines TRBV6-2 or TRBV6-3 with TRBJ1-5; the D gene is possibly TRBD1 (5 bases). The CDR3 length is 14 residues. In germline, CDR1 is MNHEY, CDR2 SVGEGT. The V end lost 2 bases, the J end lost 7 bases, and 12 bases lay between the germline ends. The CDR3 spells CASSYLQGGQPQHF. CDR3 DNA: TGTGCCAGCAGTTACCTGCAGGGTGGACAGCCCCAGCATTTT.

The chain combines TRBV7-2 with TRBJ2-7, with D uncertain. CDR1 is SGHTA, CDR2 FQGNSA, per germline. Trimming shortened V by 5 bases and J by 0 bases, and 11 bases separated the two germline ends. This CDR3 contains 14 residues. The CDR3 loop is CASSVVVSSYEQYF. CDR3 nucleotide sequence: TGTGCCAGCAGCGTAGTTGTCAGCTCCTACGAGCAGTACTTC. The variable domain in full, completed from reference TRBV7-2 and TRBJ2-7, reads GAGVSQSPSNKVTEKGKDVELRCDPISGHTALYWYRQSLGQGLEFLIYFQGNSAPDKSGLPSDRFSAERTGGSVSTLTIQRTQQEDSAVYLCASSVVVSSYEQYFGPGTRLTVT.

The rearrangement uses TRBV7-9 and TRBJ2-5; 8 bases are a match to TRBD2. This CDR3 region has 16 residues. The germline CDR1 and CDR2 sequences are SEHNR and FQNEAQ (reference sequence). Trimming removed 2 bases from V and 5 bases from J; junction bases left unmatched: 10. This CDR3 reads CASSLSGGRMAETQYF. CDR3 in DNA: TGTGCCAGCAGCTTATCGGGCGGGAGGATGGCCGAGACCCAGTACTTC. The complete variable domain, with remaining parts taken from reference TRBV7-9 and TRBJ2-5, reads DTGVSQNPRHKITKRGQNVTFRCDPISEHNRLYWYRQTLGQGPEFLTYFQNEAQLEKSRLLSDRFSAERPKGSFSTLEIQRTEQGDSAMYLCASSLSGGRMAETQYFGPGTRLLVL.

The chain has TRBV19 and TRBJ2-7; D is perhaps TRBD1 or TRBD2 (6 bases each). The CDR3 runs 15 residues. The germline V and J ends were trimmed by 4 bases and 6 bases, with 19 bases remaining between them. The germline gives CDR1 LNHDA, CDR2 SQIVND (reference sequence). The CDR3 region has the DNA TGTGCCAGTAGTAACCCCCCGCTGGGGGGCCTCGAGCAGTACTTC. Translation: CASSNPPLGGLEQYF.

In this sample, this clone turned up once. V and J are TRBV5-5 and TRBJ2-7; D call uncertain. V shed 2 bases and J shed 0 bases, with 12 bases lying between them. This CDR3 comprises 15 residues. Germline-derived CDR1 and CDR2 are SGHKS and YYEKEE (reference sequence). The CDR3 DNA reads TGTGCCAGCAGCTTTGAGTCGGAGTACTCCTACGAGCAGTACTTC. Translation gives CASSFESEYSYEQYF.

The genes are TRBV5-4 and TRBJ1-2, with 9 bases fitting TRBD1. Trimming took 4 bases from V and 2 from J; bases not matched to a gene: 3. The CDR3 is 14 residues long. CDR1 SGHNT and CDR2 YYREEE come from the germline V gene (reference sequence). As DNA, the CDR3 is TGTGCCAGCAGCGGGACAGGGACGAACTATGGCTACACCTTC. This codes for CASSGTGTNYGYTF.